The clone carrying this T cell receptor (beta chain) was recorded many times. The CDR3 totals 16 residues. Trimming took 6 bases from V and 2 from J; bases not matched to a gene: 10. CDR1 and CDR2 from the germline V gene are LNHDA and SQIVND (reference sequence). These data are taken from a study of T cells in Graves' hyperthyroidism and ophthalmopathy. There were TCR beta CDR3 regions amplified from RNA transcripts. HTBI primers were the set used in a first-round RT-PCR of the TCR CDR3. MiXCR, applied by TCRdb to the multiplex PCR reads, yields one record per CDR3 protein. Of roughly 500,000 distinct CDR3 sequences in the sample, around a quarter are singletons; the top ten hold about 11%.

V is TRBV19 and J is TRBJ1-5; 7 bases align to TRBD1. The sequence derives from a woman in her 30s with Graves' ophthalmopathy. The sequenced sample consisted of blood. The CDR3 protein is CASSRTGIGGNQPQHF. The CDR3 coding sequence is TGTGCCAGTAGCCGGACAGGAATCGGCGGCAATCAGCCCCAGCATTTT.